The clone carrying this TCR beta chain was counted between two and nine times. What it binds is unknown. The source of the sample is a study of identical twins. Notes on the study in general: High-abundance cord blood beta clonotypes had fewer insertions; memory repertoires showed none. Models underestimated how often monozygotic twins shared out-of-frame TCR alpha.

Every donor was a healthy Caucasian. Each CDR3 protein gets one entry after TCRdb re-called the 5' RACE reads with MiXCR. The table has hundreds of thousands of distinct CDR3 sequences, about 24% seen once. The same sample was also used in a study of T cells expressing NK-cell markers.

The TCR was taken from a woman aged 18-29 years in good health. Sequenced sample: CD4+ T cells sorted from blood.

The CDR3 sequence is CASRTNRDSYGYTF. The CDR3 DNA follows: TGTGCCAGCAGGACCAACCGGGATAGCTATGGCTACACCTTC. The chain recombines TRBV12-3 or TRBV12-4 with TRBJ1-2; the D is unclear. This CDR3 region has 14 residues. Trimming stripped 6 bases from V and 4 bases from J, with 15 bases between.